The source of this TCR beta chain is a study of cytomegalovirus exposure and HLA in healthy donors. Germline V gene sequence: CDR1 SQVTM, CDR2 ANQGSEA. J was trimmed by 4 bases and V by 7 bases; bases with no gene match: 3. The CDR3 is 11 residues long. Some clones are missing from TCRdb's copy, which holds only in-frame ones; the method was immunoSEQ multiplex PCR. The profile shows approximately 54,000 clones, more than 70% of them singletons. The source of this sequence is a woman between 18 and 29 years old in good health and CMV-seropositive. This chain joins TRBV29-1 and TRBJ1-1; 7 bases are a match to TRBD1. Sample: PBMCs. CDR3 coding DNA: TGCAGCGGGCGACAGGGCACTGAAGCTTTCTTT. Translated, it gives CSGRQGTEAFF. Based on the CDR3 plus reference TRBV29-1 and TRBJ1-1, the full variable domain is SAVISQKPSRDICQRGTSLTIQCQVDSQVTMMFWYRQQPGQSLTLIATANQGSEATYESGFVIDKFPISRPNLTFSTLTVSNMSPEDSSIYLCSGRQGTEAFFGQGTRLTVV.